What follows describes a single T cell receptor (beta chain). These data are taken from a study of blood T cell repertoires in COVID-19. Profiling relied on immunoSEQ multiplex PCR, and the TCRdb table lists in-frame clones only, not all of them. The sample holds fewer than 250,000 clones; under 90% are singletons and the top ten take around 9%. There are 15 residues in the CDR3. Germline CDR1 and CDR2: KGHSH and LQKENI. V lost 2 bases and J lost 3; bases outside the gene matches: 4. The rearrangement links TRBV18 to TRBJ2-3, with 8 bases fitting TRBD1. Material for sequencing was PBMCs or T cells enriched from blood (not recorded which). The sequence was collected from a woman aged 45-65 years with acute COVID-19. The CDR3 reads CASSPNRGRTDTQYF. CDR3 DNA sequence: TGTGCCAGCTCACCAAACAGGGGGAGAACAGATACGCAGTATTTT.